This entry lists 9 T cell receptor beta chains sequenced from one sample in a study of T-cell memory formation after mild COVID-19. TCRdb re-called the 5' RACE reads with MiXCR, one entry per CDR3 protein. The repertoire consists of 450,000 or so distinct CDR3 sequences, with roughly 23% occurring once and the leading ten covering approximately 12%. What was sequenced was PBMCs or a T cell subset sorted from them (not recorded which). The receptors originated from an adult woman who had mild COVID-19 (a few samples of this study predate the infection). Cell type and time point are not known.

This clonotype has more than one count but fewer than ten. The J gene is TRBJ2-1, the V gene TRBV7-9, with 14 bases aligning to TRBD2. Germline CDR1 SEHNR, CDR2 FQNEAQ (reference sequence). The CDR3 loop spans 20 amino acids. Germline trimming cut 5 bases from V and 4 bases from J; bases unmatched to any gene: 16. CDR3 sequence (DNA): TGTGCCAGCAGCGATCCTCGGACTAGCGGGAGGAGTGGGGTTTACAATGAGCAGTTCTTC. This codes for CASSDPRTSGRSGVYNEQFF.

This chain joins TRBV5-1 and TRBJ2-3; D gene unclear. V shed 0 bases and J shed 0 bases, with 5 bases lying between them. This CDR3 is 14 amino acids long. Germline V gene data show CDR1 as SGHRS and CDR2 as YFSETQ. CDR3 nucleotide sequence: TGCGCCAGCAGCTTGGAAAAAAGCACAGATACGCAGTATTTT. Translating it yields CASSLEKSTDTQYF.

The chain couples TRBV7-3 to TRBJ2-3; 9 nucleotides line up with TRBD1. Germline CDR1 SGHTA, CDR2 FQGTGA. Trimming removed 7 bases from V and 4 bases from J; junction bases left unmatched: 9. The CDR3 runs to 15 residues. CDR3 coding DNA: TGTGCCAGCACCCCGGGACAGGGTGGGTCAGATACGCAGTATTTT. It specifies CASTPGQGGSDTQYF. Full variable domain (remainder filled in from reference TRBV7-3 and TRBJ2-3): GAGVSQTPSNKVTEKGKYVELRCDPISGHTALYWYRQSLGQGPEFLIYFQGTGAADDSGLPNDRFFAVRPEGSVSTLKIQRTERGDSAVYLCASTPGQGGSDTQYFGPGTRLTVL.

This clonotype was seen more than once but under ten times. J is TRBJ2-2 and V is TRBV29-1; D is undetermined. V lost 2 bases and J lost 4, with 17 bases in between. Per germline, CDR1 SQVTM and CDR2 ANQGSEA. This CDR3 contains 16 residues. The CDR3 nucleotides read TGCAGCGTTGAACCCGCCAGGCCCAGTGGCACCGGGGAGCTGTTTTTT. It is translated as CSVEPARPSGTGELFF.

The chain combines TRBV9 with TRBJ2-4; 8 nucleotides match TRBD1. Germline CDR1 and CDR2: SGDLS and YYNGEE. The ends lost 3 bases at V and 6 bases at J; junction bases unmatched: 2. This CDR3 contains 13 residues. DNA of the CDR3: TGTGCCAGCAGCGGTGACAGGGGAAACATTCAGTACTTC. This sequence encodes CASSGDRGNIQYF.

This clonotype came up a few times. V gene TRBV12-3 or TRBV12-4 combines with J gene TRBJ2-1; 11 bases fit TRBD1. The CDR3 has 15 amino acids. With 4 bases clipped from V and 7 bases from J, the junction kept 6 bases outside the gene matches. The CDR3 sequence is CASSSLDRGPNEQFF. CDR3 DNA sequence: TGTGCCAGCAGTTCCCTGGACAGGGGGCCGAATGAGCAGTTCTTC.

The chain's CDR3 is CSGRQTRGREEQYF. DNA of the CDR3: TGCAGCGGACGACAGACCCGGGGCCGCGAGGAGCAGTACTTC. The chain uses TRBV20-1 and TRBJ2-7, with D tentatively TRBD1 or TRBD2 (5 bases each). Germline CDR1 DFQATT, CDR2 SNEGSKA (reference sequence). The CDR3 is 14 amino acids.

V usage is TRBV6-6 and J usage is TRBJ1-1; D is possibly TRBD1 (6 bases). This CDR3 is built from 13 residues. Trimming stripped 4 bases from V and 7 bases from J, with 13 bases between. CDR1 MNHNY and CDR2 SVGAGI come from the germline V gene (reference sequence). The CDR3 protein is CASSLLRQVEAFF. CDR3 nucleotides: TGTGCCAGCAGTTTGCTTAGACAGGTTGAAGCTTTCTTT.

The CDR3 DNA follows: TGTGCCAGCAGCGTTGGGACATACCCCGGGGAGACCCAGTACTTC. Its translation is CASSVGTYPGETQYF. The genes are TRBV9 and TRBJ2-5, with a tentative D call TRBD1 (6 bases). The length of the CDR3 is 15 residues. Germline V lookup: CDR1 SGDLS, CDR2 YYNGEE. Trimming removed 2 bases at V and 5 bases at J, with 16 bases between.